This T cell receptor (beta chain) was identified in a study of CD8+ T cells in alopecia areata. Study-wide background: Those patients who were treated received oral tofacitinib, which was given at 5 to 10 mg twice daily for moderate-to-severe alopecia areata. The drug, tofacitinib, lasted 6 to 18 months, followed by 6 months off drug.

As concerns this clone: Its antigen is undetermined.

Extracted from the samples, RNA was reverse transcribed into cDNA to serve as the sequencing template. The repertoire was sequenced with immunoSEQ multiplex PCR; TCRdb's copy has only in-frame clones and lacks some. Counted here are around 98,000 clones, around 44% occurring once; the ten biggest clones make up roughly 0.83%. Trimming took off 2 bases at V and 7 bases at J, with 8 bases between the two ends. From germline, CDR1 is DFQATT and CDR2 SNEGSKA (reference sequence). The length of the CDR3 is 11 residues. Overall study findings and caveats: Clarity of TCR sharing across patients fell short of that in mice, possibly HLA-related.

This clonotype was sampled from a human donor with alopecia areata. V usage is TRBV20-1 and J usage is TRBJ1-1, with D hard to call. Sequencing was performed on CD4+ T cells sorted from blood. The CDR3 bases are TGCAGTGCTAGATACAGCATTGAAGCTTTCTTT. Encoded protein: CSARYSIEAFF.